At least ten counts were recorded for the clone carrying this TCR beta chain. The sample belongs to a study of T cells in Graves' hyperthyroidism and ophthalmopathy. The CDR3 regions of TCR beta were amplified from RNA transcripts. RT-PCR in the first round (using the HTBI primer set) targeted the TCR CDR3. TCRdb analysed the multiplex PCR reads with MiXCR anew, one entry per CDR3 protein. Of over 250,000 distinct CDR3 sequences listed, around 25% are singletons. V dropped 0 bases and J dropped 4 bases, with 11 bases sitting between them. Germline CDR1 reads SGDLS; CDR2 reads YYNGEE. The CDR3 extends over 14 amino acids. Not enrolled were patients with uncontrolled infection, other autoimmune disease, pregnancy or lactation.

The chain uses TRBV9 and TRBJ2-7; D remains ambiguous. Sequenced: blood. The TCR sequence derives from a middle-aged man with Graves' hyperthyroidism that later progressed to Graves' ophthalmopathy. This CDR3 is CASSVGHSQYEQYF. The DNA for the CDR3 is TGTGCCAGCAGCGTAGGGCACAGCCAATACGAGCAGTACTTC.